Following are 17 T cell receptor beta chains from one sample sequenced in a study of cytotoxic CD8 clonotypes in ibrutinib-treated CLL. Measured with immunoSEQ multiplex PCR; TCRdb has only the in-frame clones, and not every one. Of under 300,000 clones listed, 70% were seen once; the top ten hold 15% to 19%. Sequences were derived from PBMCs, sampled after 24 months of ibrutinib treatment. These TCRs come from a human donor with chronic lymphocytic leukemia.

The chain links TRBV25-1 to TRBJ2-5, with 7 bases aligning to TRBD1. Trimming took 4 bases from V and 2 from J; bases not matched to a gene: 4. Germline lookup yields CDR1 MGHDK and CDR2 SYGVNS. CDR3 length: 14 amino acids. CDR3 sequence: CASSVGTAQETQYF. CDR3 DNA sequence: TGTGCCAGCAGTGTAGGGACAGCACAAGAGACCCAGTACTTC.

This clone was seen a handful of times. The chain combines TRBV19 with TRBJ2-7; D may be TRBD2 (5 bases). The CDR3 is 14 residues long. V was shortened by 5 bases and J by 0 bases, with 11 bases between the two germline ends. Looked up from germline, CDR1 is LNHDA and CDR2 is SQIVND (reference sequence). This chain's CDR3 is CASSWRALSYEQYF. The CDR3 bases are TGTGCCAGTAGTTGGCGGGCGCTCTCCTACGAGCAGTACTTC.

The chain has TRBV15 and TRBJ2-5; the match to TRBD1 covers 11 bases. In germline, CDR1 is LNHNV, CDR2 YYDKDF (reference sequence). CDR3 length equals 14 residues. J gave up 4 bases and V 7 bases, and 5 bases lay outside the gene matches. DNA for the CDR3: TGTGCCACCATGCAGGACAGGGGGCGAGAGACCCAGTACTTC. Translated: CATMQDRGRETQYF.

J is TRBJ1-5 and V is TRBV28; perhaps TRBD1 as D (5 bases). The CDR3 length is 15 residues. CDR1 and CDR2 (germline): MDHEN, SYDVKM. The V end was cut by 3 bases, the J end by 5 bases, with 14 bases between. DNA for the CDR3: TGTGCCAGCAGTTTTATTTCCAGGGAAGATCAGCCCCAGCATTTT. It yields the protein CASSFISREDQPQHF.

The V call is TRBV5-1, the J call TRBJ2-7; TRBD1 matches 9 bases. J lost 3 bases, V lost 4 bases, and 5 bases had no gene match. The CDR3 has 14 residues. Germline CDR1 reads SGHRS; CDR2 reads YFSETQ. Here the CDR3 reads CASSKDRGGYEQYF. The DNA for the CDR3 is TGCGCCAGCAGCAAGGACAGGGGAGGCTACGAGCAGTACTTC. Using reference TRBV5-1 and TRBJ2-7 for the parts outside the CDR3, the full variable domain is KAGVTQTPRYLIKTRGQQVTLSCSPISGHRSVSWYQQTPGQGLQFLFEYFSETQRNKGNFPGRFSGRQFSNSRSEMNVSTLELGDSALYLCASSKDRGGYEQYFGPGTRLTVT.

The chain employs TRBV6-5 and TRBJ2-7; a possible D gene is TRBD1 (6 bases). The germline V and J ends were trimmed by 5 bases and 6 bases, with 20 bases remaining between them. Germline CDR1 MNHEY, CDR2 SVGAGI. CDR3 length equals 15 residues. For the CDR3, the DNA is TGTGCCAGCAGTCCCCGACAGGTTGTCTGGGTCGAGCAGTACTTC. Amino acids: CASSPRQVVWVEQYF.

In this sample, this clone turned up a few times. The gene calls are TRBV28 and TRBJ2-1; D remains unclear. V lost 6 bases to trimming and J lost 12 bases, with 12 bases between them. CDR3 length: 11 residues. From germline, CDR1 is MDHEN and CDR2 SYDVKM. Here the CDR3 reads CASSRSLWQFF. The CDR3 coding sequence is TGTGCCAGCAGCCGATCGTTGTGGCAGTTCTTC.

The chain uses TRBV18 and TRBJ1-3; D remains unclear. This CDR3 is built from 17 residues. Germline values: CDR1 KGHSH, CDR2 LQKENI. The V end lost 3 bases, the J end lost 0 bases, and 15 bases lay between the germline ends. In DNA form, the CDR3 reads TGTGCCAGCTCACCGCAGCAGGCAGACGCCTCTGGAAACACCATATATTTT. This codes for CASSPQQADASGNTIYF.

The CDR3 coding sequence is TGTGCCAGCAGTGAACGTAGATTCCCGAACACCGGGGAGCTGTTTTTT. Translating it yields CASSERRFPNTGELFF. The chain combines TRBV6-1 with TRBJ2-2, with D unclear. Germline V lookup: CDR1 MNHNS, CDR2 SASEGT. V shed 2 bases and J shed 0 bases, with 10 bases lying between them. This CDR3 has 16 amino acids.

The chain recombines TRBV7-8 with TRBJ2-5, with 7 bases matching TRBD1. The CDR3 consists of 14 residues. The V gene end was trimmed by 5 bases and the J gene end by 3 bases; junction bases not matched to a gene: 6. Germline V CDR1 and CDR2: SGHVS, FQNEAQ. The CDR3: CASSPTGDEETQYF. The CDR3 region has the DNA TGTGCCAGCAGCCCTACAGGGGATGAAGAGACCCAGTACTTC. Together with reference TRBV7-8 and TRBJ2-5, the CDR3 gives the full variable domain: GAGVSQSPRYKVAKRGQDVALRCDPISGHVSLFWYQQALGQGPEFLTYFQNEAQLDKSGLPSDRFFAERPEGSVSTLKIQRTQQEDSAVYLCASSPTGDEETQYFGPGTRLLVL.

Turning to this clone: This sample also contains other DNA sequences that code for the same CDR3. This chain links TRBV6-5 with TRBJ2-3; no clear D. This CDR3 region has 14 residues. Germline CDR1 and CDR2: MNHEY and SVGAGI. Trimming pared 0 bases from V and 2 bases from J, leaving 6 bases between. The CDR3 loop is CASSYSQTTDTQYF. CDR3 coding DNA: TGTGCCAGCAGTTACTCGCAGACCACAGATACGCAGTATTTT.

CDR3: CASSPEGPALNTEAFF. The DNA for the CDR3 is TGCGCCAGCAGCCCCGAGGGTCCAGCCCTGAACACTGAAGCTTTCTTT. This rearrangement joins TRBV5-1 to TRBJ1-1; D remains ambiguous. V dropped 4 bases and J dropped 0 bases, with 16 bases sitting between them. Germline CDR1 SGHRS, CDR2 YFSETQ. CDR3 length equals 16 residues.

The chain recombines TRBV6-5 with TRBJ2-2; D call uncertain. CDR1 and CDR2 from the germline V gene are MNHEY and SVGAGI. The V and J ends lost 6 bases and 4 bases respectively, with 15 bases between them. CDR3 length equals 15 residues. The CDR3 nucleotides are TGTGCCAGCAGCCCTTTCGTGGGGTCCACCGGGGAGCTGTTTTTT. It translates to CASSPFVGSTGELFF.

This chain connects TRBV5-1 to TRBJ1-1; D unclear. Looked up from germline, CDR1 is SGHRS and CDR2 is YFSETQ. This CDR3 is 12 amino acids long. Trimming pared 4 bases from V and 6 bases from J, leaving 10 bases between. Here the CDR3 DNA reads TGCGCCAGCAGCCCCGATGAGGCTGAAGCTTTCTTT. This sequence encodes CASSPDEAEAFF.

DNA of the CDR3: TGTGCCAGTAGTACTAGCGGGCCCCCCTACGAGCAGTACTTC. This sequence encodes CASSTSGPPYEQYF. This chain joins TRBV19 and TRBJ2-7; 8 positions match TRBD2. The CDR3 has 14 residues. The ends lost 4 bases at V and 2 bases at J; junction bases unmatched: 4. Looked up from germline, CDR1 is LNHDA and CDR2 is SQIVND (reference sequence). Together with reference TRBV19 and TRBJ2-7, the CDR3 gives the full variable domain: DGGITQSPKYLFRKEGQNVTLSCEQNLNHDAMYWYRQDPGQGLRLIYYSQIVNDFQKGDIAEGYSVSREKKESFPLTVTSAQKNPTAFYLCASSTSGPPYEQYFGPGTRLTVT.

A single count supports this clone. In DNA, the CDR3 is TGTGCCAGCAGTCGGGACTCCATGGATGAGCAGTTCTTC. It encodes CASSRDSMDEQFF. The rearrangement joins TRBV2 to TRBJ2-1, with D perhaps matching TRBD2 (6 bases). V lost 5 bases to trimming and J lost 8 bases, with 13 bases between them. The CDR3 is made up of 13 amino acids. Germline V gene lookup returns CDR1 SNHLY and CDR2 FYNNEI.

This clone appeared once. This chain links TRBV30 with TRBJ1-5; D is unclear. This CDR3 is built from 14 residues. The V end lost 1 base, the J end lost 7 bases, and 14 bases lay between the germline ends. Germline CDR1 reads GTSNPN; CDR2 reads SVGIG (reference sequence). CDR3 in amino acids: CAWSDIVEGQPQHF. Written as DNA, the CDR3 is TGTGCCTGGAGTGACATCGTGGAGGGACAGCCCCAGCATTTT.